The 29 T cell receptor beta chains listed next were all sequenced from one sample in a study of T cells in Graves' hyperthyroidism and ophthalmopathy. Amplification of TCR beta CDR3 regions was performed using RNA transcripts as template. First-round RT-PCR targeting the TCR CDR3 was performed with the HTBI primer set. Using its own MiXCR run on the multiplex PCR reads, TCRdb lists one record per CDR3 protein. Of about 840,000 distinct CDR3 sequences in the sample, about 38% were seen once. Sequenced sample: blood. The receptor source for this set is a man aged 18 to 30 with Graves' hyperthyroidism.

With regard to this clonotype: One base away lies a much larger clone, so this may be a sequencing read error. The chain is built from TRBV7-9 and TRBJ1-4, with D perhaps matching TRBD1 (5 bases). Trimming shortened V by 5 bases and J by 10 bases, and 17 bases separated the two germline ends. The length of the CDR3 is 14 residues. Germline V CDR1 and CDR2: SEHNR, FQNEAQ (reference sequence). The CDR3 nucleotides are TGTGCCAGCAGCCCCCGGGACCGACGGGGAAAACTGTTTTTT. This encodes CASSPRDRRGKLFF.

V usage is TRBV7-2 and J usage is TRBJ1-2; D may be TRBD1 (6 bases). Germline-derived CDR1 and CDR2 are SGHTA and FQGNSA. CDR3 size: 15 residues. V shed 0 bases and J shed 6 bases, with 14 bases lying between them. DNA of the CDR3: TGTGCCAGCAGCTTAGCGCACGGGGGGCGGGATGGCTACACCTTC. Amino acid sequence: CASSLAHGGRDGYTF.

The V gene is TRBV7-8, the J gene TRBJ2-5, with 9 bases matching TRBD2. The CDR3 length is 16 residues. The V segment lost 5 bases and the J segment 4 bases; nucleotides outside the gene matches: 11. In germline, CDR1 is SGHVS, CDR2 FQNEAQ. The DNA for the CDR3 is TGTGCCAGCAGCCCCCCCCCGGGACTAGCACGAGAGACCCAGTACTTC. Translation: CASSPPPGLARETQYF.

The chain combines TRBV19 with TRBJ2-1; D call uncertain. The V end lost 1 base, the J end lost 4 bases, and 8 bases lay between the germline ends. Germline loops: CDR1 LNHDA, CDR2 SQIVND (reference sequence). This CDR3 spans 14 amino acids. CDR3 amino acids: CASSIVKQYNEQFF. The DNA for the CDR3 is TGTGCCAGTAGTATAGTTAAACAGTACAATGAGCAGTTCTTC.

In this sample, this clonotype turned up a few times. The V call is TRBV10-3, the J call TRBJ2-7, with 12 bases identical to TRBD2. Germline V lookup: CDR1 ENHRY, CDR2 SYGVKD. V shed 10 bases and J 0 bases; nucleotides not matched to a gene: 7. The CDR3 has 15 amino acids. The CDR3 region is CATLLAGGSSYEQYF. The CDR3 DNA reads TGTGCCACCTTGCTAGCGGGAGGGAGCTCCTACGAGCAGTACTTC.

This chain connects TRBV7-2 to TRBJ2-7, with 9 bases that match TRBD2. CDR1 is SGHTA and CDR2 is FQGNSA in the germline V gene. The CDR3 consists of 15 residues. With 3 bases clipped from V and 5 bases from J, the junction kept 8 bases outside the gene matches. The DNA of the CDR3 is TGTGCCAGCAGCTTGCTGGCTAGCGGGACCCACGAGCAGTACTTC. It encodes CASSLLASGTHEQYF.

The chain couples TRBV29-1 to TRBJ1-1; 9 bases are a match to TRBD1. The CDR3 runs to 14 residues. Looked up from germline, CDR1 is SQVTM and CDR2 is ANQGSEA. With V trimmed by 3 bases and J by 14 bases, 16 bases remained unmatched. In DNA, the CDR3 is TGCAGCGTTGATCGGGACAGGGACAACAATGAGCAGTTCTTT. This encodes CSVDRDRDNNEQFF.

This clonotype was counted only a few times. The rearrangement joins TRBV4-1 to TRBJ2-5, with D perhaps matching TRBD1 or TRBD2 (5 bases each). The germline CDR1 and CDR2 sequences are MGHRA and YSYEKL. The CDR3 sequence is 15 residues long. Trimming shortened V by 0 bases and J by 5 bases, and 13 bases separated the two germline ends. As DNA, the CDR3 is TGCGCCAGCAGCCAAGAGAGGAGTTGGGGGGAGACCCAGTACTTC. Protein sequence: CASSQERSWGETQYF.

The chain carries TRBV29-1 and TRBJ1-2; D is undetermined. Germline V gene sequence: CDR1 SQVTM, CDR2 ANQGSEA. This CDR3 spans 13 amino acids. V shed 8 bases and J shed 4 bases, with 17 bases lying between them. For the CDR3, the DNA is TGCAGCTTAGCGGGAAGGGCGGGCTATGGCTACACCTTC. Translation: CSLAGRAGYGYTF. The full variable domain, rest sourced from reference TRBV29-1 and TRBJ1-2, is SAVISQKPSRDICQRGTSLTIQCQVDSQVTMMFWYRQQPGQSLTLIATANQGSEATYESGFVIDKFPISRPNLTFSTLTVSNMSPEDSSIYLCSLAGRAGYGYTFGSGTRLTVV.

In its sample, this clonotype was seen a few times. The chain links TRBV7-2 to TRBJ1-6; possibly TRBD1 for D (5 bases). Germline CDR1 reads SGHTA; CDR2 reads FQGNSA. The CDR3 runs 18 residues. V was clipped by 5 bases and J by 10 bases, with 27 bases between them. This CDR3 reads CASSPKGPRPWTISPLHF. The CDR3 bases are TGTGCCAGCAGCCCGAAGGGGCCGCGACCCTGGACGATCTCACCCCTCCACTTT.

This clonotype came up a few times. The rearrangement uses TRBV29-1 and TRBJ2-3, with D hard to call. Trimming took 1 base from V and 2 from J, leaving 13 bases between them. The CDR3 is 15 amino acids. From germline, CDR1 is SQVTM and CDR2 ANQGSEA. As DNA, the CDR3 is TGCAGCGTTGAAGGCCAGGCCGGCGACACAGATACGCAGTATTTT. Protein product: CSVEGQAGDTDTQYF.

The chain uses TRBV5-1 and TRBJ1-5; perhaps TRBD1 as D (6 bases). CDR3 length equals 15 residues. From germline, CDR1 is SGHRS and CDR2 YFSETQ. V was cut by 3 bases and J by 3 bases, with 13 bases left in between. The CDR3 region has the DNA TGCGCCAGCAGCTGGGATACAGGGCCCAATCAGCCCCAGCATTTT. This encodes CASSWDTGPNQPQHF.

A remark on this clonotype: Germline and junction disagree at one end, which may indicate a read error. This rearrangement joins TRBV10-3 to TRBJ2-5; a weak D match, TRBD2 (5 bases). Germline V CDR1 and CDR2: ENHRY, SYGVKD. This CDR3 contains 13 residues. As DNA, the CDR3 is TGTGCCGTCAGTGAGGCTAGCCCTCAGCCCCAGTACTTC. Amino acids: CAVSEASPQPQYF.

This clonotype came up once. V gene TRBV2 combines with J gene TRBJ2-7, with D tentatively TRBD1 (6 bases). The V gene's germline CDR1 is SNHLY and CDR2 FYNNEI. CDR3 size: 15 residues. With 4 bases removed from V and 5 bases from J, the gap between germline ends came to 18 bases. The CDR3 sequence is CASSVGHGHLNEQYF. CDR3 bases: TGTGCCAGCAGTGTGGGACACGGTCACTTGAACGAGCAGTACTTC.

The genes are TRBV2 and TRBJ2-7; D is undetermined. This CDR3 has 15 residues. V dropped 1 base and J dropped 2 bases, with 12 bases sitting between them. In germline, CDR1 is SNHLY, CDR2 FYNNEI. The CDR3: CASSEGWAATYEQYF. The DNA of the CDR3 is TGTGCCAGCAGTGAAGGGTGGGCAGCCACCTACGAGCAGTACTTC. The entire variable domain, with the rest obtained from reference TRBV2 and TRBJ2-7, is as follows: EPEVTQTPSHQVTQMGQEVILRCVPISNHLYFYWYRQILGQKVEFLVSFYNNEISEKSEIFDDQFSVERPDGSNFTLKIRSTKLEDSAMYFCASSEGWAATYEQYFGPGTRLTVT.

The genes are TRBV20-1 and TRBJ1-2; possible D gene TRBD1, 6 bases. The CDR3 is 12 amino acids. V lost 5 bases and J lost 6, with 13 bases in between. Germline lookup yields CDR1 DFQATT and CDR2 SNEGSKA (reference sequence). The CDR3 spells CSAYTGLDGYTF. Written as DNA, the CDR3 is TGCAGTGCTTACACAGGGTTGGATGGCTACACCTTC.

The rearrangement links TRBV5-1 to TRBJ2-5; a possible D gene is TRBD2 (6 bases). CDR3 size: 14 residues. The ends were cut back, 5 bases at V and 5 bases at J, with 16 bases in the middle. Germline CDR1 and CDR2: SGHRS and YFSETQ. The CDR3 spells CASRRLATSETQYF. The CDR3 coding sequence is TGCGCCAGCAGGCGGCTAGCGACCTCGGAGACCCAGTACTTC.

Concerning this clonotype itself: Possible read error: a much larger clone is one base away. This rearrangement joins TRBV7-2 to TRBJ2-5; a weak D match, TRBD2 (6 bases). The CDR3 is made up of 16 amino acids. The V end was cut by 2 bases, the J end by 4 bases, with 17 bases between. Germline V gene lookup returns CDR1 SGHTA and CDR2 FQGNSA. Written as DNA, the CDR3 is TGTGCCAGCAGCTTAACGACGGGGCGGGGTGGAGAGACCCAGTACTTC. Amino acid sequence: CASSLTTGRGGETQYF.

V is TRBV29-1 and J is TRBJ1-2, with no clear D. CDR1 SQVTM and CDR2 ANQGSEA come from the germline V gene. Trimming cost V 6 bases and J 2 bases, with 7 bases left between them. The CDR3 contains 11 residues. The CDR3 DNA reads TGCAGCGTGTCGGAGAACTATGGCTACACCTTC. Translating it yields CSVSENYGYTF.

A few counts support this clonotype. This rearrangement joins TRBV12-3 or TRBV12-4 to TRBJ1-1; the D is unclear. This CDR3 region has 15 residues. Trimming shortened V by 5 bases and J by 1 base, and 14 bases separated the two germline ends. The CDR3 nucleotides read TGTGCCAGCAGTCCCCCCTGGACGGGGAACACTGAAGCTTTCTTT. Translating gives CASSPPWTGNTEAFF.

This clonotype showed up many times. V gene TRBV29-1 combines with J gene TRBJ2-5; D is perhaps TRBD2 (8 bases). V was shortened by 8 bases and J by 2 bases, with 24 bases between the two germline ends. The CDR3 totals 16 residues. Germline V gene sequence: CDR1 SQVTM, CDR2 ANQGSEA. CDR3: CSSLKGASGPQETQYF. In DNA form, the CDR3 reads TGCAGCTCCTTGAAGGGGGCTAGCGGGCCTCAAGAGACCCAGTACTTC.

This sequence joins TRBV20-1 and TRBJ2-7, with a possible D match to TRBD1 (6 bases). The CDR3 runs to 11 residues. Germline V lookup: CDR1 DFQATT, CDR2 SNEGSKA (reference sequence). CDR3 residues: CSQGFTYEQYF. The CDR3 region has the DNA TGCAGCCAGGGGTTTACCTACGAGCAGTACTTC.

The table lists this clonotype with a few counts. J is TRBJ1-1 and V is TRBV7-2; D perhaps matches TRBD1 (5 bases). The CDR3 runs 13 residues. Per germline, CDR1 SGHTA and CDR2 FQGNSA. V was shortened by 10 bases and J by 1 base, with 13 bases between the two germline ends. CDR3 loop: CATGAGANTEAFF. The CDR3, as DNA: TGTGCCACCGGGGCGGGCGCGAACACTGAAGCTTTCTTT.

The chain recombines TRBV20-1 with TRBJ1-1; D gene unclear. The CDR3 is made up of 12 amino acids. CDR1 and CDR2 (germline): DFQATT, SNEGSKA (reference sequence). V lost 0 bases and J 10 bases, leaving 12 bases between the germline ends. CDR3 DNA: TGCAGTGCTAGAGAGATACCAGTCGGAGCTTTCTTT. Translating it yields CSAREIPVGAFF.

This clonotype was detected a few times. The chain couples TRBV19 to TRBJ1-1; D is perhaps TRBD1 (6 bases). Trimming stripped 10 bases from V and 3 bases from J, with 12 bases between. Germline CDR1 reads LNHDA; CDR2 reads SQIVND (reference sequence). The CDR3 loop spans 12 amino acids. CDR3: CATLQGHTEAFF. The CDR3 DNA follows: TGTGCCACCTTACAGGGACACACTGAAGCTTTCTTT.

This clonotype was counted many times. This chain uses TRBV2 with TRBJ1-5; D ambiguous. The CDR3 is 14 residues long. The V gene lost 2 bases and the J gene lost 6 bases, with 11 bases spanning the gap. The germline CDR1 and CDR2 sequences are SNHLY and FYNNEI. The CDR3 is CASSERSGLQPQHF. For the CDR3, the DNA is TGTGCCAGCAGTGAAAGGTCAGGTCTTCAGCCCCAGCATTTT.

The rearrangement links TRBV25-1 to TRBJ1-6, with 10 bases aligning to TRBD1. This CDR3 has 16 residues. Losses at the gene ends were 6 bases for V and 10 bases for J; bases not matched to a gene: 12. Per the germline V gene, CDR1 is MGHDK and CDR2 is SYGVNS. The CDR3 region is CASSQDPGQGTSPLHF. DNA of the CDR3: TGTGCCAGCAGCCAAGATCCGGGACAGGGGACGTCACCCCTCCACTTT. The variable domain in full, completed from reference TRBV25-1 and TRBJ1-6, reads EADIYQTPRYLVIGTGKKITLECSQTMGHDKMYWYQQDPGMELHLIHYSYGVNSTEKGDLSSESTVSRIRTEHFPLTLESARPSHTSQYLCASSQDPGQGTSPLHFGNGTRLTVT.

This clonotype was counted many times. J is TRBJ2-7 and V is TRBV19; D perhaps matches TRBD2 (5 bases). Germline-derived CDR1 and CDR2 are LNHDA and SQIVND (reference sequence). The CDR3 is 14 amino acids. V was shortened by 5 bases and J by 7 bases, with 18 bases between the two germline ends. CDR3: CASSEAGAPGEQYF. CDR3 nucleotides: TGTGCCAGTAGTGAGGCCGGCGCTCCGGGAGAGCAGTACTTC.

This clonotype appeared many times. The genes are TRBV9 and TRBJ2-6, with 9 bases that match TRBD1. The trim removed 2 bases at V and 0 bases at J, leaving 3 bases unmatched. The CDR3 loop spans 17 amino acids. Germline V CDR1 and CDR2: SGDLS, YYNGEE. The CDR3 region is CASSVDRGPSGANVLTF. In DNA, the CDR3 is TGTGCCAGCAGCGTGGACAGGGGTCCCTCTGGGGCCAACGTCCTGACTTTC.